This TCR beta chain was retrieved from a study of cytomegalovirus exposure and HLA in healthy donors. 13 Jbeta primers and 60 Vbeta primers were used for the PCR. Assay: immunoSEQ multiplex PCR; the TCRdb copy retains only in-frame clones and omits some. The sample includes some 190,000 clones, more than 60% of them seen just once. V lost 3 bases to trimming and J lost 7 bases; unmatched junction nucleotides: 12. Per germline, CDR1 SGHNT and CDR2 YYREEE (reference sequence). The CDR3 runs 17 residues. Material for sequencing was PBMCs. V usage is TRBV5-4 and J usage is TRBJ2-2, with 10 bases fitting TRBD1. The sequence was obtained from a young man in good health and CMV-seronegative. The CDR3 sequence is CASSSGRQGASIGELFF. For the CDR3, the DNA is TGTGCCAGCAGCTCGGGCCGACAGGGGGCAAGTATCGGGGAGCTGTTTTTT.